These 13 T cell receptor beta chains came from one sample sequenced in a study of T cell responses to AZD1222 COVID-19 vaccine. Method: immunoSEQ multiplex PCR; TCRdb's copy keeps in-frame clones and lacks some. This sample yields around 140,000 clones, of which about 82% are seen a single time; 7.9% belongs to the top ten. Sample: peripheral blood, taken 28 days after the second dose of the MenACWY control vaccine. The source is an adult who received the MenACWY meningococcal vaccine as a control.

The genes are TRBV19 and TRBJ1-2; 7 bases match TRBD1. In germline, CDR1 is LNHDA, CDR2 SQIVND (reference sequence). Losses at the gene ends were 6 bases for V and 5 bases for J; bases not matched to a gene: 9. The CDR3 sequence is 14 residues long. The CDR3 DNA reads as TGTGCCAGTAGGCCGGACAGGACCTCTTATGGCTACACCTTC. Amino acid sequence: CASRPDRTSYGYTF. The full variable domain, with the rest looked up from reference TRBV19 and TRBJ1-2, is DGGITQSPKYLFRKEGQNVTLSCEQNLNHDAMYWYRQDPGQGLRLIYYSQIVNDFQKGDIAEGYSVSREKKESFPLTVTSAQKNPTAFYLCASRPDRTSYGYTFGSGTRLTVV.

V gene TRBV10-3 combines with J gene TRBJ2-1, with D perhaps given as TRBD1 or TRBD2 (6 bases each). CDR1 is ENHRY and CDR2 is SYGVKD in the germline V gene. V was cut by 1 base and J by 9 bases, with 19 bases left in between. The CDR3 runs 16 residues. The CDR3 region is CAISEWGRGERIEQFF. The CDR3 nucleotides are TGTGCCATCAGTGAGTGGGGAAGGGGGGAGAGGATTGAGCAGTTCTTC.

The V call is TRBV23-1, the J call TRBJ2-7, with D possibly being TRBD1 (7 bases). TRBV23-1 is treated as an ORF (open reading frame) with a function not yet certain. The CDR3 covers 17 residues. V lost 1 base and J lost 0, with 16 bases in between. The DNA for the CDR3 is TGCGCCAGCAGTCAATGCACGGCGGGACAGAGCTCCTACGAGCAGTACTTC. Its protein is CASSQCTAGQSSYEQYF.

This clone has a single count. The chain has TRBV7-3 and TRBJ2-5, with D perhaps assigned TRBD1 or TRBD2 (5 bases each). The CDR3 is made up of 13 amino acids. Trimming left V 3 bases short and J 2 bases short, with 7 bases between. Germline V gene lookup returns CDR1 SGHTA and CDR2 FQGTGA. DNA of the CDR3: TGTGCCAGCAGCTTGGGGGTACAAGAGACCCAGTACTTC. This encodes CASSLGVQETQYF.

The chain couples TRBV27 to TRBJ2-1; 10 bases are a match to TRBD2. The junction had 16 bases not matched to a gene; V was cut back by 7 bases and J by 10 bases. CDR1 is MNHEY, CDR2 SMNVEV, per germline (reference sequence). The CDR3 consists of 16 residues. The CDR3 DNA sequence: TGTGCCAGCATCCCCGGGGGGACTAGCGTTCTTAGGGAGCAGTTCTTC. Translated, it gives CASIPGGTSVLREQFF.

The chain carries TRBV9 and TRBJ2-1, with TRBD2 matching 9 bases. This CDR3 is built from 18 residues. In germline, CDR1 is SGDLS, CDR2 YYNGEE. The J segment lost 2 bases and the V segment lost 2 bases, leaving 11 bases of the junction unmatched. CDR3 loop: CASSVGGSGSYTYNEQFF. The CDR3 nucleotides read TGTGCCAGCAGCGTGGGGGGTAGCGGGAGTTATACCTACAATGAGCAGTTCTTC.

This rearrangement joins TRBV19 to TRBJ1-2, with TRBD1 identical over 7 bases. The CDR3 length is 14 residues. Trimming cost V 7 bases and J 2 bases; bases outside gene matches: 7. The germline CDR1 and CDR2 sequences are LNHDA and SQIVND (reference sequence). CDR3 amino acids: CASNFPTGNYGYTF. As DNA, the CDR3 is TGTGCCAGTAACTTCCCGACAGGGAACTATGGCTACACCTTC.

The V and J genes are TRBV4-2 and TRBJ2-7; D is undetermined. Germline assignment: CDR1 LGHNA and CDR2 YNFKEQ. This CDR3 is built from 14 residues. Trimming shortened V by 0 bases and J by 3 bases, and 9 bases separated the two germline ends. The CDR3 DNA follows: TGTGCCAGCAGCCAAGATAGAGAGAGCTACGAGCAGTACTTC. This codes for CASSQDRESYEQYF.

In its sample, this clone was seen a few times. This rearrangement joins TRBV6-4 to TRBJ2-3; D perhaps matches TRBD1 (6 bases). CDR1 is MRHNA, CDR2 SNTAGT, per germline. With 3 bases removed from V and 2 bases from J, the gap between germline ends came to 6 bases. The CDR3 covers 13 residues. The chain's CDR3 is CASSEGATDTQYF. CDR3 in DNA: TGTGCCAGCAGTGAGGGGGCCACAGATACGCAGTATTTT.

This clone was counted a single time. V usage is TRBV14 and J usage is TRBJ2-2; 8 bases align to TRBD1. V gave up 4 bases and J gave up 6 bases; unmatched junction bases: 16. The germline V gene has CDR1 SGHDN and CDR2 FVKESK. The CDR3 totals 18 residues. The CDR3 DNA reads TGTGCCAGCAGCCTCCACGGACAGGGCGGGGAGTTGTCCGGGGAGCTGTTTTTT. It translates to CASSLHGQGGELSGELFF. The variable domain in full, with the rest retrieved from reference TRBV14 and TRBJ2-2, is EAGVTQFPSHSVIEKGQTVTLRCDPISGHDNLYWYRRVMGKEIKFLLHFVKESKQDESGMPNNRFLAERTGGTYSTLKVQPAELEDSGVYFCASSLHGQGGELSGELFFGEGSRLTVL.

CDR3 sequence: CASSPNTDTQYF. For the CDR3, the DNA is TGTGCCAGCAGCCCTAACACAGATACGCAGTATTTT. The rearrangement links TRBV7-3 to TRBJ2-3; D gene uncertain. V was shortened by 5 bases and J by 2 bases, with 5 bases between the two germline ends. Germline CDR1 is SGHTA and CDR2 is FQGTGA. CDR3 length: 12 residues.

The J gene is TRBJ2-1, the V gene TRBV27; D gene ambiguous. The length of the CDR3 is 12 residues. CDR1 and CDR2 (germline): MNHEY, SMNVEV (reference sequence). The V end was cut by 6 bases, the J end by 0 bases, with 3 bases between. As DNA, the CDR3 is TGTGCCAGCAGACGCTCCTACAATGAGCAGTTCTTC. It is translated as CASRRSYNEQFF.

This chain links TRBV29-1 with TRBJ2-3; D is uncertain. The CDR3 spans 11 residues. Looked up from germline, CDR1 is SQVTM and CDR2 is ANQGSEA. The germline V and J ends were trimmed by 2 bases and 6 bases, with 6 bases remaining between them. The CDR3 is CSVEFGDTQYF. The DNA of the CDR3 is TGCAGCGTTGAATTTGGGGATACGCAGTATTTT.